This T cell receptor beta chain was retrieved from a study of graft-versus-host responses after intestinal transplantation (dated by TCRdb to about 2021). General notes on the study: Recipients received multivisceral, liver-intestinal, or isolated intestinal transplants. Anti-thymocyte globulin induction was given to all recipients, followed by maintenance tacrolimus and steroids for two to three years. Bulk TCR-beta CDR3 sequencing was used to track graft-versus-host and host-versus-graft alloreactive T cell clones in the graft, circulation and bone marrow after intestinal transplantation. To identify alloreactive clones, pre-transplant mixed lymphocyte reaction products were sequenced and then compared with unstimulated pre-transplant donor and recipient T cells. Of the 20 to 25 intestinal transplant recipients enrolled in the cohort, one of whom was a retransplant, a few patients without pretransplant specimens were excluded. Donor T cell macrochimerism was defined as a peak of at least 4% donor T cells among recipient peripheral blood mononuclear cells. Instead of going to the commercial service, samples from a few later patients were sequenced in-house on an Illumina MiSeq and processed with MiXCR. What the work shows at the level of the full study, not this receptor alone: The relatively low number and heterogeneity of intestinal transplant patients limited the conclusions. High GvH to HvG T cell clonal ratios were observed in the allografts of patients with donor T cell macrochimerism. Early after transplant, peak levels of circulating GvH clones were found to be associated with declines in HvG clones. GvH clones were found in recipient bone marrow, and some of the GvH clones appeared earlier in ileal mucosa or blood, which is consistent with an intestinal mucosal origin.

Libraries were prepared through the immunoSEQ multiplex PCR assay. For most patients, genomic DNA was isolated with the Qiagen DNeasy Blood and Tissue Kit and sent frozen to Adaptive Biotechnologies for TCR sequencing. For most patients, high-throughput TCR-beta CDR3 sequencing of genomic DNA was performed by Adaptive Biotechnologies. The authors' analysis ran thus. Adaptive's ImmunoSEQ software supplied the TCR sequencing data for around 19 patients, while MiXCR and VDJtools were used to process a few other patients. To correct CD4 versus CD8 sorting errors, sequences present in both subsets at a frequency ratio below 5:1 were removed. CDR3 nucleotide sequences shared by donor and recipient were removed because the origin of these sequences could not be assigned. Alloreactive clones required at least 2-fold expansion over unstimulated cells and minimum CFSE-low frequency of 0.002% (template counts) or 0.001% (read counts). A clone was considered mappable if detected in the sequenced pre-transplant spleen, lymph node, or MLR CFSE-low populations of the donor or recipient. The cumulative frequency of alloreactive clones was calculated as a percentage of all sequences, weighted by copy number. TCRdb's version of the immuneACCESS table is confined to in-frame rearrangements and falls short of the full clone set. An unresolved V gene accounts for under half of the shortfall where checked; the remainder is of unknown origin. The V and J calls and clone size are taken from that table; D and trimming were inferred from the DNA. The sample data list approximately 80,000 clones, and roughly nine tenths of these were observed just once. The leading ten clones occupy roughly 0.35% of the sample.

The label giving this sample's time point can be read as: cells obtained before transplantation from donor or recipient. CD3+CD4+ and CD3+CD8+ populations were FACS-sorted from unstimulated pre-transplant donor and recipient cells taken from spleen or lymph nodes. About this clone: Its target antigen remains unknown. No quality values exist for individual bases; no much larger clone is one base distant.

The specimen comprised unstimulated CD4+ T cells sorted from spleen or lymph node cells, sampled before intestinal transplant. The clonotype originates from a human donor who received an intestinal transplant.

The nucleotide sequence is given as TGTGCCAGCAGTGACCAGGGAGGGGGGGACACTGAAGCTTTCTTT. Its protein reads: CASSDQGGGDTEAFF. Rearrangement joined TRBV2 to TRBJ1-1, with a weak D call of TRBD1 (6 bases match). From the cysteine through the phenylalanine, the CDR3 covers 15 amino acids. Only the CDR3 region is kept as DNA, spanning 45 bases read in frame from base 1. V is reduced by 3 bases and J by 3 bases, leaving a spacing of 14 bases between them. Per the germline V gene, SNHLY is the CDR1 and FYNNEI is the CDR2.